This T cell receptor (beta chain) was observed in a study of cytomegalovirus exposure and HLA in healthy donors. Remarks on this clone: The antigen is not known.

Amplification used 60 Vbeta primers and 13 Jbeta primers. Clones were sequenced by immunoSEQ multiplex PCR, and TCRdb holds only the in-frame ones, with some missing. Of 100,000 to 120,000 clones in the sample, around 86% were seen once. General study findings and limits: It has been reported that TCR beta sequences accurately predicted the HLA-A and HLA-B alleles of most subjects. In vitro data verified a few CMV-associated chains as specific for CMV antigens.

Specimen: PBMCs. The clonotype originates from a man younger than 45 in good health and CMV-seropositive.

The CDR3 DNA reads as TGCGCCAGCACAGGGGGCCCCTATAATTCACCCCTCCACTTT. Translating gives CASTGGPYNSPLHF. The chain is built from TRBV10-2 and TRBJ1-6; TRBD1 agrees at 8 bases. Germline values: CDR1 WSHSY, CDR2 SAAADI. V lost 7 bases, J lost 2 bases, and 1 base stayed unmatched. This CDR3 comprises 14 residues.